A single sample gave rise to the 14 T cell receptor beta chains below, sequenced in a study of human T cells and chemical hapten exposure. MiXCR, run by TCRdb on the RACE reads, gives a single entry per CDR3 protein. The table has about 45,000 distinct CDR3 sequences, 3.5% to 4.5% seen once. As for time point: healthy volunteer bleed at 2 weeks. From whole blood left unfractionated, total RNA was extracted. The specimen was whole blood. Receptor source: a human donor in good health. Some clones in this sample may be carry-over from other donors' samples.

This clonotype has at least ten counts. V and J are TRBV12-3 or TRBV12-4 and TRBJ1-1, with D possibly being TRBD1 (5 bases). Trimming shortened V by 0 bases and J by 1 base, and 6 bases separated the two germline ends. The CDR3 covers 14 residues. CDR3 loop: CASSLAGPNTEAFF. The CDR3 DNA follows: TGTGCCAGCAGTTTAGCGGGACCGAACACTGAAGCTTTCTTT.

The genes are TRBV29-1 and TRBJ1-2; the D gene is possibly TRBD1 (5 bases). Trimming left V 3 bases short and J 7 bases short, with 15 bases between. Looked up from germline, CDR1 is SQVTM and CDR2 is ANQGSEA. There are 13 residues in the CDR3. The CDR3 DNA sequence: TGCAGCGTTGACAGCCGACTGGGGGGTGGCTACACCTTC. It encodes CSVDSRLGGGYTF. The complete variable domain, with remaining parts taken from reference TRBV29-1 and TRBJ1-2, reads SAVISQKPSRDICQRGTSLTIQCQVDSQVTMMFWYRQQPGQSLTLIATANQGSEATYESGFVIDKFPISRPNLTFSTLTVSNMSPEDSSIYLCSVDSRLGGGYTFGSGTRLTVV.

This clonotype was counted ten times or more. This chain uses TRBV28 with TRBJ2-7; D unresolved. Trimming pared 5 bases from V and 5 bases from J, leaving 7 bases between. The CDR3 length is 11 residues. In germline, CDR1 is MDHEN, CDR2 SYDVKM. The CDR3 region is CASSAINEQYF. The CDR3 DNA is TGTGCCAGCAGTGCGATCAACGAGCAGTACTTC.

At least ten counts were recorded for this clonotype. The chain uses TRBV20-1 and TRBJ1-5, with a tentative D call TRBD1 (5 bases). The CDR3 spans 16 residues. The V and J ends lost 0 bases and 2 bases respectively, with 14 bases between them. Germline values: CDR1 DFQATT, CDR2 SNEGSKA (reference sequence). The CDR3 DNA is TGCAGTGCTAGAGATCTTCGCAGGGCTGGCAATCAGCCCCAGCATTTT. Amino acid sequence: CSARDLRRAGNQPQHF.

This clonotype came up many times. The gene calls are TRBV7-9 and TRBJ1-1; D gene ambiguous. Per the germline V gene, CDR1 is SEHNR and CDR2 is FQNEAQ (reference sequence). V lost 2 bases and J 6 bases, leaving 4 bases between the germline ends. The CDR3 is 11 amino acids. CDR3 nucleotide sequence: TGTGCCAGCAGCTTAAGCGCTGAAGCTTTCTTT. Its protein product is CASSLSAEAFF.

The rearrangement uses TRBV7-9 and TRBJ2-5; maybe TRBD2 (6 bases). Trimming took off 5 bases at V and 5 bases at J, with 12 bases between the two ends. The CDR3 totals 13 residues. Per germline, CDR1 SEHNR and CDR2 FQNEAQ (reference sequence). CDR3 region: CASSRRALETQYF. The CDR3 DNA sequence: TGTGCCAGCAGCCGGAGGGCTCTGGAGACCCAGTACTTC.

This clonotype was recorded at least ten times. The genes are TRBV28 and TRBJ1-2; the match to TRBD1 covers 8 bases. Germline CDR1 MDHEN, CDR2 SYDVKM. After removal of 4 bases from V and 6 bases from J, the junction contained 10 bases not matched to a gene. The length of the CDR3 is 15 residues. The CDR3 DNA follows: TGTGCCAGCAGTTCACCCCAGGGGGCTTCTCATGGCTACACCTTC. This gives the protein CASSSPQGASHGYTF.

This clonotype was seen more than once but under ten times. Here the CDR3 reads CASSPRAGADTEAFF. The CDR3 DNA follows: TGCGCCAGCAGCCCCCGGGCAGGGGCCGACACTGAAGCTTTCTTT. The chain employs TRBV4-1 and TRBJ1-1; tentatively, D is TRBD1 (6 bases). The CDR3 runs to 15 residues. Germline V gives CDR1 MGHRA, CDR2 YSYEKL. V was shortened by 4 bases and J by 3 bases, with 15 bases between the two germline ends.

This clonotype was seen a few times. The CDR3 sequence is CASSAGQGLSPQHF. As DNA, the CDR3 is TGTGCCAGCAGTGCGGGACAGGGACTATCGCCCCAGCATTTT. This sequence joins TRBV27 and TRBJ1-5; 9 bases line up with TRBD1. Germline V CDR1 and CDR2: MNHEY, SMNVEV (reference sequence). Unmatched junction bases numbered 8, after V lost 5 bases and J lost 9 bases. This CDR3 is built from 14 residues.

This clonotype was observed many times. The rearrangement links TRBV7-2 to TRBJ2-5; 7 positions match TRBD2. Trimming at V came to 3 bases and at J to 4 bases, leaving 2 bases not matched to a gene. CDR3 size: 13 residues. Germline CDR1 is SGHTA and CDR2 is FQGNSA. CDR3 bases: TGTGCCAGCAGCTTCGGGGGGATAGAGACCCAGTACTTC. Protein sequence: CASSFGGIETQYF.

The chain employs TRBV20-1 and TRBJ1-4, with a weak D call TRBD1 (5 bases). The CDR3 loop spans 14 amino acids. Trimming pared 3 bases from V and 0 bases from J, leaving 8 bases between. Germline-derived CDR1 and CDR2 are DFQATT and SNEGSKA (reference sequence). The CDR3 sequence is CSASDSTTNEKLFF. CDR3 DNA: TGCAGTGCTAGCGACAGCACAACTAATGAAAAACTGTTTTTT.

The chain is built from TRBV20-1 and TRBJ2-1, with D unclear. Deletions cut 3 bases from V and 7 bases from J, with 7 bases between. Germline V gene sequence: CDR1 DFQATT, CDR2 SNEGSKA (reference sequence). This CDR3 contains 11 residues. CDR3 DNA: TGCAGTGCTAGGGACCAGAATGAGCAGTTCTTC. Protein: CSARDQNEQFF.

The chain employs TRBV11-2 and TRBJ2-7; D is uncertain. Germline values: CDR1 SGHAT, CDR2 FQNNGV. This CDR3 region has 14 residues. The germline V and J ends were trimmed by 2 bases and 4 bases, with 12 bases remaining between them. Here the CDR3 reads CASSLLRATYEQYF. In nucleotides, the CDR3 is TGTGCCAGCAGCTTACTCCGGGCCACTTACGAGCAGTACTTC.

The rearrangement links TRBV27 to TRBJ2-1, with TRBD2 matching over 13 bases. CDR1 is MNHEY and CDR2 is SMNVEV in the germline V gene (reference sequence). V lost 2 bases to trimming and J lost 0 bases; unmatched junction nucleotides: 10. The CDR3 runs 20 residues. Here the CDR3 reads CASSLSTSGRASPSYNEQFF. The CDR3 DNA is TGTGCCAGCAGTTTAAGTACTAGCGGGAGGGCGTCTCCCTCCTACAATGAGCAGTTCTTC.